This T cell receptor (beta chain) originates from a study of blood T cell repertoires in COVID-19. About the study: The study drew acute and convalescent COVID-19 samples from the United States, Italy and Spain. T cells, B-cell-depleted T cells, or PBMCs provided the cDNA or gDNA that served as material.

Per the authors' pipeline: Reference gene primers were amplified, and this amplification served to estimate nucleated cell counts. This table comes from immunoSEQ multiplex PCR, and its TCRdb copy is limited to in-frame clones, with some not included. V and J calls and clone size are those listed in that table; D and trimming were worked out from the DNA. The sample lists 70,000 to 95,000 clones, 80% to 90% seen once, with about 15% in the top ten. Trimming stripped 6 bases from V and 2 bases from J, with 22 bases between. The CDR3 totals 16 residues. CDR1 is SQVTM, CDR2 ANQGSEA, per germline. Sequences were obtained from peripheral blood. The source is a man between 65 and 80 years old with active or convalescent COVID-19. The chain links TRBV29-1 to TRBJ1-1, with D hard to call. Here the CDR3 reads CSVNPGAIWGNTEAFF. The CDR3 coding sequence is TGCAGCGTCAACCCGGGAGCTATTTGGGGTAACACTGAAGCTTTCTTT.